This entry describes one TCR beta chain. The CDR3 has 12 residues. Germline V lookup: CDR1 LGHNT, CDR2 FRNRAP. V was shortened by 7 bases and J by 7 bases, with 13 bases between the two germline ends. The sample belongs to a study of Tregs in tolerant kidney transplant recipients. Sequencing was performed with immunoSEQ multiplex PCR; in TCRdb, only in-frame clones are kept and a portion is missing. The data hold 65,000 to 85,000 clones, with 75% to 95% observed a single time. Recipients received nonmyeloablative bone marrow transplants from related graft donors, with transient mixed chimerism. Here the sequenced sample was CD4+ T cells from blood (PBMCs), taken 24 months after the transplant. The V gene is TRBV12-5, the J gene TRBJ2-5, with unresolved D. The clonotype comes from a human patient who received a combined kidney and bone marrow transplant. Certain T cells may be donor cells from the graft. CDR3 nucleotides: TGTGCTAGTGCCCCGGGTAGCACGACCCAGTACTTC. As protein: CASAPGSTTQYF. The whole variable domain, remainder taken from reference TRBV12-5 and TRBJ2-5, is DARVTQTPRHKVTEMGQEVTMRCQPILGHNTVFWYRQTMMQGLELLAYFRNRAPLDDSGMPKDRFSAEMPDATLATLKIQPSEPRDSAVYFCASAPGSTTQYFGPGTRLLVL.